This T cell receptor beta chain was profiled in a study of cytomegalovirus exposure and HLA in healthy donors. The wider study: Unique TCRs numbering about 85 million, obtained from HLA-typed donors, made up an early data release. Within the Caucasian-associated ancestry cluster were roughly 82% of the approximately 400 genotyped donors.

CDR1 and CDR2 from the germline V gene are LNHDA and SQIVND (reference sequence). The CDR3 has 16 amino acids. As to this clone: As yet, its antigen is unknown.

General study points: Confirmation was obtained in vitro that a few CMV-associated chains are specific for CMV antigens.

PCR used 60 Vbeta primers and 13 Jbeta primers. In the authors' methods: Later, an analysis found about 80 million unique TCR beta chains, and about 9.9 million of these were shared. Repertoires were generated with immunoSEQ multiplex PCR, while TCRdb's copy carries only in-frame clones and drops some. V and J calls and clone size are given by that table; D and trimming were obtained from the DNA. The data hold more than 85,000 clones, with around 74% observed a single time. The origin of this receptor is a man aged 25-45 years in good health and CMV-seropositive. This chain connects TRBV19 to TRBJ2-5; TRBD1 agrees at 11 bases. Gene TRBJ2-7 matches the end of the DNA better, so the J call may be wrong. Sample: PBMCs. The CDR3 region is CASSPRDRGTPYEQYF. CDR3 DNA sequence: TGTGCCAGTAGTCCCCGGGACAGGGGGACCCCCTACGAGCAGTACTTC.